This T cell receptor beta chain is drawn from a study of blood T cells in healthy people across ages. A sample-barcoded 5' primer and a J-beta primer mix were used in a second PCR of roughly 7 to 12 cycles. TCRdb recomputed calls from the 5' RACE reads with MiXCR, one row per CDR3 protein. The sample lists roughly 900,000 distinct CDR3 sequences, about 28% occurring once. General study findings and limits: Naive T cell percentage showed a strong correlation with TCR beta diversity. Nothing was known about donor CMV status, and this possibly confounded expanded clonotype changes. Both higher diversity and more naive CD4+ cells marked long-lived donors when set against aged donors.

This clonotype has just a few counts. Its specificity is not known. The junction differs from germline at one of its ends, possibly a read error. This CDR3 is built from 15 residues. The receptor was derived from a woman over 75 in good health. The V call is TRBV12-3 or TRBV12-4, the J call TRBJ2-5, with TRBD2 identical over 13 bases. Sequencing input: blood. CDR3 bases: TGTGCCAGCAGTTCGGGACTAGCGGGGCAAGAGACCCGGTACTTC. It codes for CASSSGLAGQETRYF.